This T cell receptor beta chain came from a study of control samples from healthy donors and cancer patients. With V trimmed by 6 bases and J by 6 bases, 2 bases remained unmatched. The CDR3 sequence is 13 residues long. The V gene's germline CDR1 is SGHTA and CDR2 FQGNSA. The protocol was immunoSEQ multiplex PCR, while the TCRdb copy is restricted to in-frame clones and leaves out a portion. The sample holds approximately 100,000 clones, roughly 92% seen once. Sequences were obtained from blood. The origin of this receptor is a human donor in good health. The donor label of this sample is uncertain. The J gene is TRBJ1-4, the V gene TRBV7-2; TRBD1 matches at 9 bases. This CDR3 reads CASSNRGHEKLFF. The CDR3 DNA is TGTGCCAGCAGTAACAGGGGGCATGAAAAACTGTTTTTT.